The 10 T cell receptor beta chains below were found in one sample sequenced in a study of post-analysis software for immune sequencing data. Study findings and constraints: TRBV5-6, TRBV5-1 and TRBV20-1 were among roughly 5 TRBV segments more frequent in patients than controls.

No antigen has been identified for these receptors. Researchers reported that TCR beta cDNA libraries carried unique molecular identifiers. TCRdb re-called the PCR reads through MiXCR, storing one row per CDR3 protein. The repertoire has hundreds of thousands of distinct CDR3 sequences, 40% to 50% of them found once; the top ten carry under 2%. Sequencing used blood. The source of these receptors is a girl aged 10-17 years with multiple sclerosis.

The sample holds many counts of this clonotype. This chain connects TRBV12-3 or TRBV12-4 to TRBJ2-1; no definite D call. This CDR3 comprises 11 residues. Trimming cost V 6 bases and J 9 bases, with 9 bases left between them. The CDR3 protein is CASSSRSEQFF. The CDR3 region has the DNA TGTGCCAGCAGCTCCCGTAGTGAGCAGTTCTTC.

In this sample, this clonotype turned up a few times. At one end, the junction sequence differs from germline, possibly due to a read error. The chain links TRBV5-1 to TRBJ2-6; D unclear. Germline V gives CDR1 SGHRS, CDR2 YFSETQ. The CDR3 contains 14 residues. Here the CDR3 reads CAGSLSSGANVLTF. In DNA form, the CDR3 reads TGCGCCGGCAGCTTAAGTTCTGGGGCCAACGTCCTGACTTTC.

In its sample, this clonotype was seen a few times. J is TRBJ2-5 and V is TRBV7-9, with a weak D call TRBD2 (6 bases). CDR3 length equals 13 residues. Trimming left V 8 bases short and J 1 base short, with 11 bases between. Germline V gene data show CDR1 as SEHNR and CDR2 as FQNEAQ (reference sequence). Written as DNA, the CDR3 is TGTGCCAGCGGCCGGGACTTCCAAGAGACCCAGTACTTC. As protein: CASGRDFQETQYF.

The chain recombines TRBV18 with TRBJ2-4; D tentatively fits TRBD1 or TRBD2 (5 bases each). The J call is uncertain, as TRBJ2-7 better fits the DNA end. The germline V gene encodes CDR1 KGHSH and CDR2 LQKENI. The CDR3 runs to 14 residues. The CDR3 bases are TGTGCCAGCTCACCACGAGGGACGCGCCACGAGCAGTACTTC. This codes for CASSPRGTRHEQYF.

J is TRBJ2-1 and V is TRBV4-1, with 12 bases matching TRBD2. This CDR3 contains 16 residues. Germline CDR1 and CDR2: MGHRA and YSYEKL. Germline trimming cut 1 base from V and 9 bases from J; bases unmatched to any gene: 7. This CDR3 is CASSQALAGGASEQFF. The CDR3 bases are TGCGCCAGCAGCCAAGCGCTAGCGGGGGGGGCGAGTGAGCAGTTCTTC.

The chain carries TRBV12-3 or TRBV12-4 and TRBJ1-2, with D hard to call. This CDR3 comprises 15 residues. The germline V and J ends were trimmed by 0 bases and 0 bases, with 8 bases remaining between them. CDR3 sequence (DNA): TGTGCCAGCAGTTTAGCGCTACTCGCTAACTATGGCTACACCTTC. Encoded protein: CASSLALLANYGYTF.

V usage is TRBV7-9 and J usage is TRBJ1-1, with a tentative D call TRBD1 (6 bases). The CDR3 sequence is 15 residues long. Between the trimmed V and J ends, which lost 4 bases and 1 base, there was a span of 13 bases. Germline V CDR1 and CDR2: SEHNR, FQNEAQ (reference sequence). This CDR3 is CASSSRGGPNTEAFF. The DNA for the CDR3 is TGTGCCAGCAGCTCTCGGGGGGGCCCGAACACTGAAGCTTTCTTT.

This clonotype was counted a few times. One end of the junction fails to match germline, which may point to a read error. The chain couples TRBV12-3 or TRBV12-4 to TRBJ2-7; D unclear. The CDR3 has 13 amino acids. CDR3 region: CASSIADGYEQYF. The CDR3 bases are TGTGCCAGCAGTATAGCCGACGGCTACGAGCAGTACTTC.

The chain recombines TRBV6-5 with TRBJ2-2, with D possibly being TRBD1 (6 bases). Germline V CDR1 and CDR2: MNHEY, SVGAGI. The CDR3 extends over 12 amino acids. CDR3 residues: CGVQGNTGELFF. The CDR3 coding sequence is TGTGGAGTACAGGGGAACACCGGGGAGCTGTTTTTT.

As DNA, the CDR3 is TGTGCCAGCAGCTTAGGTTCCCGCGTAGATACGCAGTATTTT. It is translated as CASSLGSRVDTQYF. J is TRBJ2-3 and V is TRBV7-2; D is ambiguous. The V gene lost 1 base and the J gene lost 5 bases, with 10 bases spanning the gap. Germline V gene lookup returns CDR1 SGHTA and CDR2 FQGNSA. The CDR3 is made up of 14 amino acids.